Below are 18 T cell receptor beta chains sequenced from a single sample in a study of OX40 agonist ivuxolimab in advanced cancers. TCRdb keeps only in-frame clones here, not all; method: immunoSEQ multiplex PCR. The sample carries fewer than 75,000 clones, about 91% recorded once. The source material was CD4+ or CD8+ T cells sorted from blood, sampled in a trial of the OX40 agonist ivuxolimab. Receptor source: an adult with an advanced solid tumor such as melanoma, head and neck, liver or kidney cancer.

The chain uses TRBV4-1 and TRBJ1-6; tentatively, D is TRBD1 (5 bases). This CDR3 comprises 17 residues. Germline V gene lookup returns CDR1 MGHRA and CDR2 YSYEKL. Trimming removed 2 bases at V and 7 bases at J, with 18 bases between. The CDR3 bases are TGCGCCAGCAGCCAAACACAGGCAACGGGGGGAAATTCACCCCTCCACTTT. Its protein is CASSQTQATGGNSPLHF.

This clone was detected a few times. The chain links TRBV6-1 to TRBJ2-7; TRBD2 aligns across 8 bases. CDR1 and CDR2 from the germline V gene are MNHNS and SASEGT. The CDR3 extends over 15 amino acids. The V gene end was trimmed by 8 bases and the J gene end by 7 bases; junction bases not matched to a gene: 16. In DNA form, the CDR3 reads TGTGCCAGCTCGGGTCGGGAGGGCAGCAGTATAGAGCAGTACTTC. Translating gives CASSGREGSSIEQYF.

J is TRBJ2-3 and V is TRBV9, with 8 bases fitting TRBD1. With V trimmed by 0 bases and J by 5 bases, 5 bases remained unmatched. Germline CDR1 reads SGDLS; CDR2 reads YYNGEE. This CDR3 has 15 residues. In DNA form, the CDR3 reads TGTGCCAGCAGCGTAGGTCAGGGGGCCGGAGATACGCAGTATTTT. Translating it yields CASSVGQGAGDTQYF.

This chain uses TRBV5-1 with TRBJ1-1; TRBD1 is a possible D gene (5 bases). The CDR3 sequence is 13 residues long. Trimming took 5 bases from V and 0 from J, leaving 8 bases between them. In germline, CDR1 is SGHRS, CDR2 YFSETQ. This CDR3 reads CASRGTVNTEAFF. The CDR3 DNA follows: TGCGCCAGCAGGGGGACGGTGAACACTGAAGCTTTCTTT.

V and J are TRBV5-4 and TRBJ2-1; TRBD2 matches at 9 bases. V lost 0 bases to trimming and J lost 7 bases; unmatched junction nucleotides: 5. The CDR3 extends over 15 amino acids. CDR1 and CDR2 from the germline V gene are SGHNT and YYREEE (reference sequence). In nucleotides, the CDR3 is TGTGCCAGCAGCTTGGGACTAGCGGTCCCGAATGAGCAGTTCTTC. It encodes CASSLGLAVPNEQFF.

CDR3 amino acids: CASSLYRSVYEQYF. In DNA form, the CDR3 reads TGTGCCAGCAGCTTATACAGGTCCGTCTACGAGCAGTACTTC. The chain uses TRBV11-1 and TRBJ2-7; possibly TRBD1 for D (5 bases). Trimming took off 2 bases at V and 3 bases at J, with 11 bases between the two ends. The CDR3 totals 14 residues. The germline V gene encodes CDR1 SGHAT and CDR2 FQDESV (reference sequence).

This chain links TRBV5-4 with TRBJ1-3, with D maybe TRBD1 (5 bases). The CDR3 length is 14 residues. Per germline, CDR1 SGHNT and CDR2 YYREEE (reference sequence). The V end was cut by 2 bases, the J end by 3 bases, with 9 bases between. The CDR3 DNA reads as TGTGCCAGCAGCTTCGGGACTGTTGGAAACACCATATATTTT. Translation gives CASSFGTVGNTIYF.

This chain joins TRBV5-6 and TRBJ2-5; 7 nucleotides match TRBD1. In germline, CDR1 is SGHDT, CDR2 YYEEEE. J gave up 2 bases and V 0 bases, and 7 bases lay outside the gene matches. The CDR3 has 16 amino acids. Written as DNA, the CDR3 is TGTGCCAGCAGCTTGGTAACAGGGGCATTGCAAGAGACCCAGTACTTC. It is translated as CASSLVTGALQETQYF.

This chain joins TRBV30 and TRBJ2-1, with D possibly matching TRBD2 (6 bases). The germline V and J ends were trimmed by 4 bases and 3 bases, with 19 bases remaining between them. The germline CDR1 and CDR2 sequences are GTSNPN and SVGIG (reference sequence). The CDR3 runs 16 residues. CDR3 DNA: TGTGCCTGGAATGCAAACCCCGGCGGGATCTACAATGAGCAGTTCTTC. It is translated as CAWNANPGGIYNEQFF.

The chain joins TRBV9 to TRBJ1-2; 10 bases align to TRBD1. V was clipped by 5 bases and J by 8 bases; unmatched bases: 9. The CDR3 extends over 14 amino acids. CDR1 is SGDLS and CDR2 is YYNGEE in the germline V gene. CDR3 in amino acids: CASRYNRQGAGYTF. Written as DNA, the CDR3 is TGTGCCAGCAGGTATAACCGACAGGGGGCCGGCTACACCTTC.

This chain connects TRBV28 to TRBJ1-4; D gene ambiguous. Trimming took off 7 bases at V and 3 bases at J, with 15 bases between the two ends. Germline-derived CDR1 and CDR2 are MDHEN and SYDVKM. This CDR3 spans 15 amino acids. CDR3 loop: CASTGMVSANEKLFF. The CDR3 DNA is TGTGCCAGCACTGGAATGGTCTCAGCTAATGAAAAACTGTTTTTT.

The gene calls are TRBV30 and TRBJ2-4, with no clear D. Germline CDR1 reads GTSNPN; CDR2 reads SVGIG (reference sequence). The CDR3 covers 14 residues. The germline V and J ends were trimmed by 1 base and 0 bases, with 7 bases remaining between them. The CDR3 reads CAWSGRGAKNIQYF. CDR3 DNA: TGTGCCTGGAGTGGACGTGGAGCCAAAAACATTCAGTACTTC.

The CDR3 sequence is CASSSGFQETQYF. In DNA form, the CDR3 reads TGTGCCAGCAGTAGCGGTTTTCAAGAGACCCAGTACTTC. The rearrangement uses TRBV5-4 and TRBJ2-5; D is perhaps TRBD2 (6 bases). This CDR3 contains 13 residues. Germline CDR1 is SGHNT and CDR2 is YYREEE (reference sequence). Trimming shortened V by 5 bases and J by 2 bases, and 10 bases separated the two germline ends.

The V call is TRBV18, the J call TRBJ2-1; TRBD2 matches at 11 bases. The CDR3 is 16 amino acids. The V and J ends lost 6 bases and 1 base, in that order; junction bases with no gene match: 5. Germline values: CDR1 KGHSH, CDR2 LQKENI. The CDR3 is CASSPGLAVSYNEQFF. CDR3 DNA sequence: TGTGCCAGCTCCCCGGGACTAGCGGTTTCCTACAATGAGCAGTTCTTC.

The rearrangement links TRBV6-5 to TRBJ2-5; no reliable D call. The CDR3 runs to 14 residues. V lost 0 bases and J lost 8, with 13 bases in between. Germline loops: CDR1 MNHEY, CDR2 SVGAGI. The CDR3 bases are TGTGCCAGCAGTTACTCGCAGGCCATTGAAACCCAGTACTTC. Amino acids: CASSYSQAIETQYF.

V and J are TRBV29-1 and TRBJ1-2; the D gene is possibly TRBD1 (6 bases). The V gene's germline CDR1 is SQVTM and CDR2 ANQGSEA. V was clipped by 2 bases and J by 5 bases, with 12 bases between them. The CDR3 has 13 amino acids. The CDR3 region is CSVELGGMYGYTF. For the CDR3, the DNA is TGCAGCGTTGAATTAGGGGGAATGTATGGCTACACCTTC.

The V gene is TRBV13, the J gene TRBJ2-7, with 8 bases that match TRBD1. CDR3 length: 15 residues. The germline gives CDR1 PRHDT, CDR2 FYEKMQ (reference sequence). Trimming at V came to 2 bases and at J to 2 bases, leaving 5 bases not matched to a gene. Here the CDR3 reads CASSLRSQGAYEQYF. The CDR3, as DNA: TGTGCCAGCAGCTTACGGTCACAGGGGGCCTACGAGCAGTACTTC. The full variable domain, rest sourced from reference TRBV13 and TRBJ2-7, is AAGVIQSPRHLIKEKRETATLKCYPIPRHDTVYWYQQGPGQDPQFLISFYEKMQSDKGSIPDRFSAQQFSDYHSELNMSSLELGDSALYFCASSLRSQGAYEQYFGPGTRLTVT.

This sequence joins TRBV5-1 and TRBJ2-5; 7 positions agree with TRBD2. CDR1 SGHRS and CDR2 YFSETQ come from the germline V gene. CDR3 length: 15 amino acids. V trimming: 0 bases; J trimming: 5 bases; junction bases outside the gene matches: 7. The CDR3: CASSLEGGRGETQYF. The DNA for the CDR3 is TGCGCCAGCAGCTTGGAGGGCGGGAGAGGTGAGACCCAGTACTTC.